These 28 T cell receptor beta chains were sequenced from one sample in a study of blood T cell repertoires in COVID-19. The protocol was immunoSEQ multiplex PCR, while the TCRdb copy is restricted to in-frame clones and leaves out a portion. The sample contains 60,000 or so clones, 80% to 90% of which appear only once. Sequenced input: peripheral blood. The receptors come from a woman in her seventies with active COVID-19.

This clone was seen a single time. CDR3 in amino acids: CASSWDSQETQYF. CDR3 sequence (DNA): TGTGCCAGCAGCTGGGACAGCCAAGAGACCCAGTACTTC. The V call is TRBV7-9, the J call TRBJ2-5, with 7 bases fitting TRBD1. The ends lost 4 bases at V and 1 base at J; junction bases unmatched: 0. The CDR3 is 13 amino acids. CDR1 and CDR2 from the germline V gene are SEHNR and FQNEAQ (reference sequence).

The gene calls are TRBV5-1 and TRBJ1-2; TRBD1 matches at 7 bases. This CDR3 comprises 12 residues. V trimming: 3 bases; J trimming: 4 bases; junction bases outside the gene matches: 0. Germline CDR1 is SGHRS and CDR2 is YFSETQ. CDR3 DNA: TGCGCCAGCAGCTGGGACAGCTATGGCTACACCTTC. The encoded protein is CASSWDSYGYTF.

V is TRBV19 and J is TRBJ2-1; 10 nucleotides line up with TRBD2. The trim removed 8 bases at V and 3 bases at J, leaving 4 bases unmatched. CDR1 LNHDA and CDR2 SQIVND come from the germline V gene (reference sequence). This CDR3 comprises 14 residues. The CDR3 DNA follows: TGTGCCAGTCCAGGACTAGCGGACTACAATGAGCAGTTCTTC. It is translated as CASPGLADYNEQFF.

The J gene is TRBJ1-5, the V gene TRBV7-3, with D hard to call. The CDR3 contains 15 residues. Germline CDR1 is SGHTA and CDR2 is FQGTGA. V shed 3 bases and J shed 5 bases, with 14 bases lying between them. CDR3 protein: CASSFRHPKDQPQHF. As DNA, the CDR3 is TGTGCCAGCAGCTTCCGACACCCGAAGGATCAGCCCCAGCATTTT.

The genes are TRBV3-1 (or the pseudogene TRBV3-2) and TRBJ1-3; D is undetermined. V was trimmed by 2 bases and J by 2 bases, leaving 4 bases between them. The germline gives CDR1 LGHDT, CDR2 YNNKEL (reference sequence). The CDR3 is 13 residues long. CDR3 loop: CASSQYTGNTIYF. DNA of the CDR3: TGTGCCAGCAGCCAATATACTGGAAACACCATATATTTT.

The chain has TRBV11-2 and TRBJ2-5, with 12 positions matching TRBD2. The CDR3 loop spans 17 amino acids. Trimming cost V 0 bases and J 0 bases; bases outside gene matches: 2. The germline CDR1 and CDR2 sequences are SGHAT and FQNNGV. In DNA, the CDR3 is TGTGCCAGCAGCTTAGACTGGACTAGCGGGGACCAAGAGACCCAGTACTTC. Translation: CASSLDWTSGDQETQYF.

This chain connects TRBV7-6 to TRBJ2-1; 8 bases align to TRBD1. This CDR3 is built from 14 residues. V was clipped by 6 bases and J by 7 bases; unmatched bases: 8. The germline gives CDR1 SGHVS, CDR2 FNYEAQ. CDR3 DNA: TGTGCCAGCAGTATCCGGGACAGGTCTAATGAGCAGTTCTTC. It encodes CASSIRDRSNEQFF.

This clone was detected a few times. This chain connects TRBV28 to TRBJ1-1; 9 positions match TRBD1. Germline assignment: CDR1 MDHEN and CDR2 SYDVKM. CDR3 length: 14 residues. V trimming: 7 bases; J trimming: 3 bases; junction bases outside the gene matches: 6. DNA of the CDR3: TGTGCCAGCACTCGGGACAGGGCGTACACTGAAGCTTTCTTT. Protein sequence: CASTRDRAYTEAFF.

The chain links TRBV27 to TRBJ1-5; maybe TRBD1 (6 bases). The ends were cut back, 6 bases at V and 1 base at J, with 16 bases in the middle. CDR3 length equals 16 residues. Germline lookup yields CDR1 MNHEY and CDR2 SMNVEV (reference sequence). CDR3 DNA: TGTGCCAGCAGCCCGGTGGGGGGGGCGAGCAATCAGCCCCAGCATTTT. Encoded protein: CASSPVGGASNQPQHF.

This clone was seen once. This chain's CDR3 is CASSWDRRDTEAFF. For the CDR3, the DNA is TGTGCCAGCAGTTGGGACAGGCGGGACACTGAAGCTTTCTTT. The rearrangement uses TRBV28 and TRBJ1-1, with TRBD1 matching over 8 bases. V shed 4 bases, J shed 3 bases, and the junction held 4 bases outside the gene matches. This CDR3 spans 14 amino acids. CDR1 MDHEN and CDR2 SYDVKM come from the germline V gene. The whole variable domain, remainder taken from reference TRBV28 and TRBJ1-1, is DVKVTQSSRYLVKRTGEKVFLECVQDMDHENMFWYRQDPGLGLRLIYFSYDVKMKEKGDIPEGYSVSREKKERFSLILESASTNQTSMYLCASSWDRRDTEAFFGQGTRLTVV.

Here the CDR3 reads CASKPTGNTGELFF. The CDR3 region has the DNA TGTGCCAGCAAACCGACAGGGAACACCGGGGAGCTGTTTTTT. This chain links TRBV6-5 with TRBJ2-2; tentative D call: TRBD1 (6 bases). The V gene's germline CDR1 is MNHEY and CDR2 SVGAGI. V shed 7 bases and J shed 1 base, with 10 bases lying between them. The CDR3 extends over 14 amino acids.

The rearrangement joins TRBV14 to TRBJ2-7, with 10 bases identical to TRBD1. Germline CDR1 SGHDN, CDR2 FVKESK. The CDR3 has 12 amino acids. Trimming took 1 base from V and 12 from J; bases not matched to a gene: 3. CDR3 sequence (DNA): TGTGCCAGCAGCCAAGGACAGGGGGCGGCGTACTTC. Its translation: CASSQGQGAAYF.

The CDR3 DNA sequence: TGTGCCAGCAGCTTCGCTAGCACCGGGTGGGAAGAAAGATACAATGAGCAGTTCTTC. Amino acid sequence: CASSFASTGWEERYNEQFF. This chain uses TRBV5-5 with TRBJ2-1, with D tentatively TRBD2 (5 bases). V was shortened by 2 bases and J by 4 bases, with 25 bases between the two germline ends. Germline CDR1 SGHKS, CDR2 YYEKEE (reference sequence). This CDR3 region has 19 residues.

This chain uses TRBV20-1 with TRBJ2-7; TRBD2 agrees at 8 bases. The CDR3 contains 11 residues. Germline CDR1 DFQATT, CDR2 SNEGSKA (reference sequence). With V trimmed by 7 bases and J by 6 bases, 5 bases remained unmatched. For the CDR3, the DNA is TGCAGTGGGCGGGAGGCCGCCGAGCAGTACTTC. Its protein is CSGREAAEQYF.

The chain uses TRBV7-9 and TRBJ2-7, with 8 bases matching TRBD1. The CDR3 sequence is 14 residues long. Germline CDR1 SEHNR, CDR2 FQNEAQ (reference sequence). J was trimmed by 6 bases and V by 4 bases; bases with no gene match: 8. The CDR3 coding sequence is TGTGCCAGCAGCTCCACCCGGACAGGGCCCGAGCAGTACTTC. Protein sequence: CASSSTRTGPEQYF.

The rearrangement joins TRBV9 to TRBJ2-2; 9 nucleotides agree with TRBD2. The length of the CDR3 is 16 residues. J lost 7 bases, V lost 3 bases, and 10 bases had no gene match. In germline, CDR1 is SGDLS, CDR2 YYNGEE. The CDR3 DNA reads as TGTGCCAGCAGCGCTGGCGGGAGGGCCGAGGTCGGGGAGCTGTTTTTT. This codes for CASSAGGRAEVGELFF.

This chain joins TRBV20-1 and TRBJ2-1; possibly TRBD2 for D (6 bases). The CDR3 is made up of 14 amino acids. Looked up from germline, CDR1 is DFQATT and CDR2 is SNEGSKA (reference sequence). Trimming left V 5 bases short and J 2 bases short, with 13 bases between. CDR3 coding DNA: TGCAGTGCTGGTGCGCGGGAACCCTACAATGAGCAGTTCTTC. It yields the protein CSAGAREPYNEQFF.

V gene TRBV19 combines with J gene TRBJ1-1; TRBD1 might be the D (6 bases). The V end lost 7 bases, the J end lost 0 bases, and 15 bases lay between the germline ends. In germline, CDR1 is LNHDA, CDR2 SQIVND (reference sequence). The CDR3 sequence is 15 residues long. The CDR3 spells CASTSGGHLNTEAFF. CDR3 in DNA: TGTGCCAGTACCTCGGGGGGGCACTTGAACACTGAAGCTTTCTTT.

The genes are TRBV10-3 and TRBJ1-1, with TRBD1 matching 10 bases. CDR1 and CDR2 from the germline V gene are ENHRY and SYGVKD. J lost 0 bases, V lost 4 bases, and 5 bases had no gene match. The CDR3 runs to 16 residues. CDR3 sequence reads: CAISARQGALNTEAFF. The CDR3 coding sequence is TGTGCCATCAGTGCACGACAGGGGGCCTTGAACACTGAAGCTTTCTTT.

The rearrangement uses TRBV21-1 and TRBJ1-5. TRBV21-1 is noted as a pseudogene. The CDR3 contains 14 residues. CDR3 loop: CASSKLYSNQPQHF. Here the CDR3 DNA reads TGTGCCAGCAGCAAATTATATAGCAATCAGCCCCAGCATTTT.

The chain joins TRBV7-8 to TRBJ1-3; D ambiguous. The germline V and J ends were trimmed by 1 base and 1 base, with 8 bases remaining between them. There are 15 residues in the CDR3. CDR1 is SGHVS and CDR2 is FQNEAQ in the germline V gene. The CDR3 sequence is CASSLGSGSGNTIYF. DNA of the CDR3: TGTGCCAGCAGCTTAGGGTCGGGATCTGGAAACACCATATATTTT.

This clone came up once. This chain connects TRBV28 to TRBJ2-1; D is perhaps TRBD1 (6 bases). The V and J ends lost 3 bases and 5 bases respectively, with 14 bases between them. The CDR3 runs 15 residues. Germline CDR1 is MDHEN and CDR2 is SYDVKM. The CDR3 region is CASSLLDRIDNEQFF. The DNA for the CDR3 is TGTGCCAGCAGTTTGTTAGACAGGATTGACAATGAGCAGTTCTTC.

The chain carries TRBV24-1 and TRBJ2-1, with TRBD2 identical over 14 bases. CDR1 is KGHDR and CDR2 is SFDVKD in the germline V gene. The CDR3 contains 17 residues. J was trimmed by 5 bases and V by 3 bases; bases with no gene match: 5. As DNA, the CDR3 is TGTGCCACCAGTGATCAAGGGACTAGCGGGAGCCACAATGAGCAGTTCTTC. Its translation is CATSDQGTSGSHNEQFF.

The chain uses TRBV7-9 and TRBJ2-7; D gene unclear. Per the germline V gene, CDR1 is SEHNR and CDR2 is FQNEAQ (reference sequence). This CDR3 is built from 13 residues. V lost 4 bases to trimming and J lost 0 bases, with 7 bases between them. This CDR3 is CASSSAASYEQYF. CDR3 sequence (DNA): TGTGCCAGCAGCTCCGCGGCCTCCTACGAGCAGTACTTC.

The V call is TRBV27, the J call TRBJ2-5, with TRBD2 matching over 9 bases. This CDR3 has 14 residues. Germline values: CDR1 MNHEY, CDR2 SMNVEV (reference sequence). V was clipped by 6 bases and J by 3 bases; unmatched bases: 5. CDR3 residues: CASRKIAGEETQYF. CDR3 sequence (DNA): TGTGCCAGCAGAAAAATAGCGGGAGAAGAGACCCAGTACTTC.

This chain links TRBV5-4 with TRBJ2-1; TRBD2 aligns across 14 bases. Per the germline V gene, CDR1 is SGHNT and CDR2 is YYREEE (reference sequence). CDR3 length equals 18 residues. V gave up 3 bases and J gave up 1 base; unmatched junction bases: 6. The CDR3 coding sequence is TGTGCCAGCAGCTCGGGGACTAGCGGGAGATTTTCCTACAATGAGCAGTTCTTC. Encoded protein: CASSSGTSGRFSYNEQFF.

This clone was detected once. The gene calls are TRBV7-9 and TRBJ2-1, with 9 bases identical to TRBD2. With V trimmed by 1 base and J by 8 bases, 15 bases remained unmatched. The CDR3 sequence is 18 residues long. The germline CDR1 and CDR2 sequences are SEHNR and FQNEAQ (reference sequence). The DNA of the CDR3 is TGTGCCAGCAGCTTAGACGATTTAGCTAGCGGGATGTTGGATGAGCAGTTCTTC. This codes for CASSLDDLASGMLDEQFF.

This rearrangement joins TRBV7-3 to TRBJ1-1, with no clear D. The CDR3 runs to 15 residues. CDR1 and CDR2 from the germline V gene are SGHTA and FQGTGA. V gave up 1 base and J gave up 3 bases, with 12 bases separating them. CDR3 in amino acids: CASSLIRSRDTEAFF. The CDR3 DNA reads as TGTGCCAGCAGCTTAATTAGGAGTAGAGACACTGAAGCTTTCTTT.